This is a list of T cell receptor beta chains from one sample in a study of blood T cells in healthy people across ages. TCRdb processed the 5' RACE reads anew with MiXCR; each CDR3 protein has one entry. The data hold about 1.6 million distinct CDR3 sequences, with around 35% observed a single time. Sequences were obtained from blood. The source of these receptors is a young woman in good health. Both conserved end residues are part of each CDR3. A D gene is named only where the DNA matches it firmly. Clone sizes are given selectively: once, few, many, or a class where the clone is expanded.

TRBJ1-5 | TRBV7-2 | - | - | TGTGCCAGCAGCTTAGCGATAGTCAATCAGCCCCAGCATTTT | CASSLAIVNQPQHF
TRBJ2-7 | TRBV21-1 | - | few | TGTGCCAGCAGCAAGGGCAGCTGTACCTACGAGCAGTACTTC | CASSKGSCTYEQYF
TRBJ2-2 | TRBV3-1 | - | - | TGTGCCAGCAGCCAAGGGCAGACCACCGGGGAGCTGTTTTTT | CASSQGQTTGELFF
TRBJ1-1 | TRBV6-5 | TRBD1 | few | TGTGCCAGCAGGTACACAGGGGGACGGTCGGACACTGAAGCTTTCTTT | CASRYTGGRSDTEAFF
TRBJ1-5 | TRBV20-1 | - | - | TGCAGTGCTAGACCGGGGACCGGGGGTCAGCCCCAGCATTTT | CSARPGTGGQPQHF
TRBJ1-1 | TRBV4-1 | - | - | TGCGCCAGCAGCCAAGACCGTTCCCCCGGTTGGACTGAAGCTTTCTTT | CASSQDRSPGWTEAFF
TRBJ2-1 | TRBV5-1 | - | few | TGCGCCAGCAGCTTGGCCCTTACCGGGGGGCACGGCAATGAGCAGTTCTTC | CASSLALTGGHGNEQFF
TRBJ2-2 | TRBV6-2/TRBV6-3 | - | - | TGTGCCAGCAGTTACGTCCACACCGGGGAGCTGTTTTTT | CASSYVHTGELFF
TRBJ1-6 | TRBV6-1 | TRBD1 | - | TGTGCCAACCGTCCGGGACAGGTTGATTCACCCCTCCACTTT | CANRPGQVDSPLHF
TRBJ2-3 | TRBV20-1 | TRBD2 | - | TGCAGTGCTTGCGGGAGAAGTTCTGGGACAGATACGCAGTATTTT | CSACGRSSGTDTQYF
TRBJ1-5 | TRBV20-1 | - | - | TGCAGTGCGGAAGGGCTGGCAGTTAGCAATCAGCCCCAGCATTTT | CSAEGLAVSNQPQHF
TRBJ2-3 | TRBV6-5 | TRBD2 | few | TGTGCCAGCAGTTCGGTGGCGGGGGGTATCGCAGATACGCAGTATTTT | CASSSVAGGIADTQYF
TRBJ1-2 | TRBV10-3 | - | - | TGTGCCATCGGCGCGTTTGCTGCTAACTATGGCTACACCTTC | CAIGAFAANYGYTF
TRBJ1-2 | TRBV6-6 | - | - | TGTGCCAGCAGTTACTCAAGTCGGCAAACCCACTATGGCTACACCTTC | CASSYSSRQTHYGYTF
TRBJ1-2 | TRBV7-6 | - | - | TGTGCCAGCAGCTTAGGGGATGGTCATGGGGGAGGCTACACCTTC | CASSLGDGHGGGYTF
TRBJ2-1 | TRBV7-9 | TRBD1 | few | TGTGCCAGCAAAGGACAGGGCATGGCGGGGCACTCCTACAATGAGCAGTTCTTC | CASKGQGMAGHSYNEQFF
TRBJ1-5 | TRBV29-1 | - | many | TGCAGCGTTGGGGGTCTCGATCAGCCCCAGCATTTT | CSVGGLDQPQHF
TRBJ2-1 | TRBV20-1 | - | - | TGCAGTGCTAGGGCTAAGCGGACACGTGGCTCCTACAATGAGCAGTTCTTC | CSARAKRTRGSYNEQFF
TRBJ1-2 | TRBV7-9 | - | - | TGTGCCAGCAGCTTAGCGCGTCCAGGAGTCAACTATGGCTACACCTTC | CASSLARPGVNYGYTF
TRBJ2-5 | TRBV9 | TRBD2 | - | TGTGCCAGCAGCGTAGGACCCACTAGCGGGGGGAACCAAGAGACCCAGTACTTC | CASSVGPTSGGNQETQYF
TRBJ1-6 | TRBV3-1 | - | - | TGTGCCAGCAGGGGTGGGACCTCCTATAATTCACCCCTCCACTTT | CASRGGTSYNSPLHF
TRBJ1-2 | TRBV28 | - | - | TGTGCCAGCAGTTTTGGAGGAGACCGCGGCTACACCTTC | CASSFGGDRGYTF
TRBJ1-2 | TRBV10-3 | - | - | TGTGCCATCGGTTCGGGATCGGGCTCCCCTTCTTGGGCTGGCTACACCTTC | CAIGSGSGSPSWAGYTF